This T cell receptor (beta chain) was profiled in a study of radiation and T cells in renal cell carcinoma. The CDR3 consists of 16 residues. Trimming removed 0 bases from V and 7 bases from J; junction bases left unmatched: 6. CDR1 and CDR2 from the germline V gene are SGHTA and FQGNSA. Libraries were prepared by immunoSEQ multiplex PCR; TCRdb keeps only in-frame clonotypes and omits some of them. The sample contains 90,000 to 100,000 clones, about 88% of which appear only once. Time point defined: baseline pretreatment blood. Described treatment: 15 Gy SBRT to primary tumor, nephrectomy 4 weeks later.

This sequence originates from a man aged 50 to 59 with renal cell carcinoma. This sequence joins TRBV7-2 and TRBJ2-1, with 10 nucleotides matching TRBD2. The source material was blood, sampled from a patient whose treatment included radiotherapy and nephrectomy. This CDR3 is CASSLASGGGWNEQFF. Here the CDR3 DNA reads TGTGCCAGCAGCTTAGCAAGCGGGGGGGGTTGGAATGAGCAGTTCTTC.